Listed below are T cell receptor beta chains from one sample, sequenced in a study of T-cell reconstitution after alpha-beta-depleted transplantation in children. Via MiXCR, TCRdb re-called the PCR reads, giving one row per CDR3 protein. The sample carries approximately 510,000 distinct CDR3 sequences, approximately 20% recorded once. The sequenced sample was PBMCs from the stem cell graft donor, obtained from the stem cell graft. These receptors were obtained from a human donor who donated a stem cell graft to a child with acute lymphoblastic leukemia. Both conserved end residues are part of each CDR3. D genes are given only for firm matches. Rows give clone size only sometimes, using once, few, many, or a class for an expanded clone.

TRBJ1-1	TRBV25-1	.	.	TGTGCCAGCAGTCGATCTTATGGGGACACTGAAGCTTTCTTT	CASSRSYGDTEAFF
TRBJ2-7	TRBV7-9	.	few	TGTGCCAGCAGCTTACCTACAGGGCACGAGCAGTACTTC	CASSLPTGHEQYF
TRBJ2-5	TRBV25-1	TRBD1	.	TGTGCCAGCAGTGAATATGGCAGGGGGCAGGAGACCCAGTACTTC	CASSEYGRGQETQYF
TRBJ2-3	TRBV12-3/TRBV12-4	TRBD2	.	TGTGCCAGCAGTTCCCTGACTAGCGGGAAGGTATATACGCAGTATTTT	CASSSLTSGKVYTQYF
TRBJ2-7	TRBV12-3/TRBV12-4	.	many	TGTGCCAGCAGTTTCGGGCCCGAGCAGTACTTC	CASSFGPEQYF
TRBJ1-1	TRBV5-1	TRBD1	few	TGCGCCAGCAGCGAGGGACAGGGGGCGCTCATTTGGACTGAAGCTTTCTTT	CASSEGQGALIWTEAFF
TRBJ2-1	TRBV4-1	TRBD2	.	TGCGCCAGCAGCCTAGGAGCGGGAGTATTGGATGAGCAGTTCTTC	CASSLGAGVLDEQFF
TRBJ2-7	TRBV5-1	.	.	TGCGCCAGCAAGGTCGGCAGCCAGGGCGAGCAGTACTTC	CASKVGSQGEQYF
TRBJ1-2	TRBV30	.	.	TGTGCCTGGATAGACGGGGGGACCTATGGCTACACCTTC	CAWIDGGTYGYTF
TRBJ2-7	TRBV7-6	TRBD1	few	TGTGCCAGCAGCCGAGACAGGGGTTGGCCCTACGAGCAGTACTTC	CASSRDRGWPYEQYF
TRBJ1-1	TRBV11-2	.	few	TGTGCCAGCAGCTTAATGACAGCGAACACTGAAGCTTTCTTT	CASSLMTANTEAFF
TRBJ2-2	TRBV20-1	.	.	TGCGCGGGACAATACACCGGGGAGCTGTTTTTT	CAGQYTGELFF
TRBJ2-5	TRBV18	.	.	TGTGCCAGCTCACCTGGGCTGCCCCCAGAGACCCAGTACTTC	CASSPGLPPETQYF
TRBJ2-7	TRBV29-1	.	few	TGCAGCGTTGAACAGGGCCGTGGGAGGCAGTACTTC	CSVEQGRGRQYF
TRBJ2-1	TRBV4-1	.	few	TGCGCCAGCAGCCAAGGGCGGAACAATGAGCAGTTCTTC	CASSQGRNNEQFF
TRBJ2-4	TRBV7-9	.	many	TGTGCCAGCAGCTTAGAAGTCCGTCTGGGTGTAAACATTCAGTACTTC	CASSLEVRLGVNIQYF
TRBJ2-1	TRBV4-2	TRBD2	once	TGTGCCAGCAGCCCGCGGGTGGGGACTAGCGGCTGGTGGCAGTTCTTC	CASSPRVGTSGWWQFF
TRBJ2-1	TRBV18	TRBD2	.	TGTGCCAGCTCACCGGAGAGCGGGAGAGGCTACAATGAGCAGTTCTTC	CASSPESGRGYNEQFF
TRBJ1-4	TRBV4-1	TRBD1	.	TGCGCCAGCAGCCCCACCGGGACAGCGGGTGAAAAACTGTTTTTT	CASSPTGTAGEKLFF
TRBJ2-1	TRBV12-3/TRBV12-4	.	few	TGTGCCAGCACGCCTAGGGTCGGGTACAATGAGCAGTTCTTC	CASTPRVGYNEQFF
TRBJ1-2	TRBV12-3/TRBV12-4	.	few	TGTGCCAGCAGTTTCGGCAGCCAATATGGCTACACCTTC	CASSFGSQYGYTF
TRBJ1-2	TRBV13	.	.	TGTGCCAGCGCAAACCAGGGAGATAACTATGGCTACACCTTC	CASANQGDNYGYTF
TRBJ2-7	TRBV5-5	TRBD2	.	TGTGCCAGCAGCTTGGACCGGCTAGCGGGGCCCCCCTACGAGCAGTACTTC	CASSLDRLAGPPYEQYF
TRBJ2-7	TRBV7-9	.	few	TGTGCCAGCAGCGGGACCGCCGCCTACGAGCAGTACTTC	CASSGTAAYEQYF
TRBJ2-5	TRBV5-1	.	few	TGCGCCAGCAGCTCTACAGGGACCCAAGAGACCCAGTACTTC	CASSSTGTQETQYF
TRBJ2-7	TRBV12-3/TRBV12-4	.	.	TGTGCCAGCAGTTACCATAGCGAGCAGTACTTC	CASSYHSEQYF
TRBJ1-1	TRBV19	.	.	TGTGCCAGTAGTGGGGCCGTGGATAGTGCTTTCTTT	CASSGAVDSAFF
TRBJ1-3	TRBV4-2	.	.	TGTGCCAGCAGCCAGGACAGACGCTCTGGAAACACCATATATTTT	CASSQDRRSGNTIYF
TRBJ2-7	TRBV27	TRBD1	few	TGTGCCAGCAGTTTAACGGCAGGGGGTTTCTACGAGCAGTACTTC	CASSLTAGGFYEQYF
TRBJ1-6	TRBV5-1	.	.	TGCGCCAGCAGCTTGCGGCGGGAATCACCCCTCCACTTT	CASSLRRESPLHF
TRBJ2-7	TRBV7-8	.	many	TGTGCCAGCAGCCCATCTCTAGCGTTCTCCTACGAGCAGTACTTC	CASSPSLAFSYEQYF
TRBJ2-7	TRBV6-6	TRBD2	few	TGTGCCAGCATCCCACGACTAGCGGGGGAGCAGTACTTC	CASIPRLAGEQYF
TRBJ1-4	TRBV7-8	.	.	TGTGCCAGCAGCCGCGGGCGATCGGGGAGACATGAAAAACTGTTTTTT	CASSRGRSGRHEKLFF
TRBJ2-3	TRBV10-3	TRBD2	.	TGTGCCATCAGTGAGTCCGACCTTTTGAGCGGGACTCCCCTGTATTTT	CAISESDLLSGTPLYF
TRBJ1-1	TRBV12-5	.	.	TGTGCTAGTGGTTTAGGTGGCTATGGGACTGAAGCTTTCTTT	CASGLGGYGTEAFF
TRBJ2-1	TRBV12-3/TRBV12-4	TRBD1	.	TGTGCCAGTGTCCGGGACAGGGGGAACAATGAGCAGTTCTTC	CASVRDRGNNEQFF
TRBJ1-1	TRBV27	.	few	TGTGCCGGTATACAGGAGCACAACACTGAAGCTTTCTTT	CAGIQEHNTEAFF
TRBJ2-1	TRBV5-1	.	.	TGCGCCAGCAGCTGGATAAACCGGGGGAGCTCCTACAATGAGCAGTTCTTC	CASSWINRGSSYNEQFF
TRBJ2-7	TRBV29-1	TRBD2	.	TGCAGCGTTGAAGATCCCGGGAGGGTCGACGAGCAGTACTTC	CSVEDPGRVDEQYF
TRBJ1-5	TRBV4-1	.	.	TGCGCCAGCAGCCGGGCCTTTAGGACGGGCGGGCAGCCCCAGCATTTT	CASSRAFRTGGQPQHF
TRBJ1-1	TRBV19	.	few	TGTGCCAGTAGTATCGAGGAAGAGACCGCGAGACGAACTGAAGCTTTCTTT	CASSIEEETARRTEAFF
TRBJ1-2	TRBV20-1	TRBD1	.	TGCAGTGCTACGACAGGGGTCGGGGGCTACACCTTC	CSATTGVGGYTF
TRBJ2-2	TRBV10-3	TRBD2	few	TGTGCCATCAGTGAGGGAGTAGCGGGGAACACCGGGGAGCTGTTTTTT	CAISEGVAGNTGELFF
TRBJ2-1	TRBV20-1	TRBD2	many	TGCAGTGCTCTTTACCGGGAGGGCTCTAGCGATGAGCAGTTCTTC	CSALYREGSSDEQFF
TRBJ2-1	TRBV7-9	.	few	TGTGCCAGCAGACCTCGCACTAGCCCACAAAAGCCTAATGAGCAGTTCTTC	CASRPRTSPQKPNEQFF
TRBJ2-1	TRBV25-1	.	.	TGTGCCAGCAGCGTTTCGGGTAGCAGAGCTGAGCAGTTCTTC	CASSVSGSRAEQFF
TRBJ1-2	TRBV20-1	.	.	TGCAGTGCTAGAGCTACGACAGTAGTCTATGGCTACACCTTC	CSARATTVVYGYTF
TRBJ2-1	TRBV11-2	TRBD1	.	TGTGCCAGCAGCTCGACTGGGACAGCGAATGAGCAGTTCTTC	CASSSTGTANEQFF
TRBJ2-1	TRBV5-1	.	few	TGCGCCAGCAGCTTGGGGCTCCTCTGGGGGAATGAGCAGTTCTTC	CASSLGLLWGNEQFF